These 24 T cell receptor beta chains were all obtained from the same sample, sequenced in a study of T cells in Graves' hyperthyroidism and ophthalmopathy. RNA transcripts were the template for amplifying TCR beta CDR3 regions. The HTBI primer set drove a first-round RT-PCR of the TCR CDR3. TCRdb analysed the multiplex PCR reads with MiXCR anew, one entry per CDR3 protein. In the table there are some 370,000 distinct CDR3 sequences, roughly a sixth of which are singletons. The specimen sequenced was blood. Receptors originate from a woman in her 30s with Graves' hyperthyroidism that later progressed to Graves' ophthalmopathy.

This clonotype turned up a few times. The V and J genes are TRBV9 and TRBJ2-7, with D possibly TRBD2 on 6 matching bases. V lost 4 bases, J lost 4 bases, and 15 bases lay in between. This CDR3 has 14 residues. The germline CDR1 and CDR2 sequences are SGDLS and YYNGEE. CDR3 DNA: TGTGCCAGCAGCCCATCCACGGGACTTTACGAGCAGTACTTC. This translates into CASSPSTGLYEQYF. The entire variable domain, with the rest obtained from reference TRBV9 and TRBJ2-7, is as follows: DSGVTQTPKHLITATGQRVTLRCSPRSGDLSVYWYQQSLDQGLQFLIQYYNGEERAKGNILERFSAQQFPDLHSELNLSSLELGDSALYFCASSPSTGLYEQYFGPGTRLTVT.

This chain uses TRBV6-1 with TRBJ1-6, with a weak D call TRBD1 (5 bases). Trimming took off 8 bases at V and 7 bases at J, with 15 bases between the two ends. Looked up from germline, CDR1 is MNHNS and CDR2 is SASEGT. The CDR3 is 14 residues long. The CDR3 here is CASRLGTENSPLHF. The CDR3 coding sequence is TGTGCCAGCCGACTAGGGACTGAAAATTCACCCCTCCACTTT.

There are a few counts of this clonotype. CDR3 residues: CASRNRGQDEQFF. DNA of the CDR3: TGTGCCAGCAGAAACAGGGGGCAGGATGAGCAGTTCTTC. The chain couples TRBV2 to TRBJ2-1; 9 positions match TRBD1. With 6 bases clipped from V and 8 bases from J, the junction kept 5 bases outside the gene matches. CDR1 SNHLY and CDR2 FYNNEI come from the germline V gene. The CDR3 loop spans 13 amino acids.

The rearrangement joins TRBV29-1 to TRBJ2-3, with 11 bases matching TRBD2. The CDR3 has 16 residues. V gave up 5 bases and J gave up 2 bases; unmatched junction bases: 9. From germline, CDR1 is SQVTM and CDR2 ANQGSEA. CDR3 DNA: TGCAGCGTTTCCGGGACTAGCGGAACCTACACAGATACGCAGTATTTT. This gives the protein CSVSGTSGTYTDTQYF.

This clonotype was recorded at least ten times. The V and J genes are TRBV9 and TRBJ1-2; no definite D call. The CDR3 spans 14 residues. Germline loops: CDR1 SGDLS, CDR2 YYNGEE. The V end was cut by 0 bases, the J end by 6 bases, with 12 bases between. The CDR3 DNA sequence: TGTGCCAGCAGCGTAGGTTGGGCAGCCGATGGCTACACCTTC. This gives the protein CASSVGWAADGYTF. The whole variable domain, filled in from reference TRBV9 and TRBJ1-2, reads DSGVTQTPKHLITATGQRVTLRCSPRSGDLSVYWYQQSLDQGLQFLIQYYNGEERAKGNILERFSAQQFPDLHSELNLSSLELGDSALYFCASSVGWAADGYTFGSGTRLTVV.

This clonotype was detected a few times. V and J are TRBV28 and TRBJ1-5, with D possibly matching TRBD1 (5 bases). The CDR3 spans 16 residues. Between the trimmed V and J ends, which lost 7 bases and 4 bases, there was a span of 20 bases. Germline V gene lookup returns CDR1 MDHEN and CDR2 SYDVKM. The DNA of the CDR3 is TGTGCCAGCAAGGCAGGGTTCGTCGGAGATAATCAGCCCCAGCATTTT. Translating it yields CASKAGFVGDNQPQHF.

Many counts were recorded for this clonotype. The genes are TRBV28 and TRBJ2-3; D may be TRBD1 or TRBD2 (5 bases each). V was shortened by 3 bases and J by 6 bases, with 16 bases between the two germline ends. The CDR3 loop spans 15 amino acids. The germline gives CDR1 MDHEN, CDR2 SYDVKM. In nucleotides, the CDR3 is TGTGCCAGCAGTTTTCGGGGACCAACAAGCGATACGCAGTATTTT. Its translation is CASSFRGPTSDTQYF.

This clonotype was observed at least ten times. This chain joins TRBV6-5 and TRBJ1-1, with 11 positions matching TRBD1. In germline, CDR1 is MNHEY, CDR2 SVGAGI. V dropped 2 bases and J dropped 1; count of bases not matched to a gene: 27. The CDR3 spans 24 residues. DNA of the CDR3: TGTGCCAGCAGTTACCGGGGGACAGGGGGTGAGCTCCGTTTCAACCGCATATGGAACACTGAAGCTTTCTTT. The encoded protein is CASSYRGTGGELRFNRIWNTEAFF.

This chain links TRBV5-8 with TRBJ2-7, with 8 bases matching TRBD2. Germline CDR1 SGHTS, CDR2 YDEGEE. The CDR3 is made up of 18 amino acids. V gave up 2 bases and J gave up 0 bases; unmatched junction bases: 13. DNA of the CDR3: TGTGCCAGCAGCTTAGTGGGCCTCAGAGCGGGGGACTCCTACGAGCAGTACTTC. Its protein is CASSLVGLRAGDSYEQYF.

The chain combines TRBV19 with TRBJ2-1, with 10 bases lining up with TRBD2. V shed 7 bases, J shed 6 bases, and the junction held 6 bases outside the gene matches. Germline values: CDR1 LNHDA, CDR2 SQIVND (reference sequence). This CDR3 comprises 14 residues. The CDR3 sequence: CASTPSGGANEQFF. The CDR3 DNA sequence: TGTGCCAGTACCCCAAGCGGGGGGGCCAATGAGCAGTTCTTC.

This clonotype was counted many times. The V gene is TRBV10-3, the J gene TRBJ2-1, with TRBD2 matching over 7 bases. V was clipped by 2 bases and J by 2 bases; unmatched bases: 12. CDR1 is ENHRY, CDR2 SYGVKD, per germline. This CDR3 has 18 residues. The CDR3 coding sequence is TGTGCCATCAGTGAGCGGGCAACGGGAGGCGGGGCCTACAATGAGCAGTTCTTC. It encodes CAISERATGGGAYNEQFF.

The genes are TRBV5-1 and TRBJ2-7; D gene uncertain. Germline CDR1 SGHRS, CDR2 YFSETQ. The CDR3 contains 14 residues. V lost 0 bases and J lost 5, with 12 bases in between. The chain's CDR3 is CASSLEGRMDEQYF. CDR3 nucleotides: TGCGCCAGCAGCTTGGAGGGTCGTATGGACGAGCAGTACTTC.

Written as DNA, the CDR3 is TGCAGCGTTGGGGGACAGGAGAATGAAAAACTGTTTTTT. Its translation: CSVGGQENEKLFF. The V gene is TRBV29-1, the J gene TRBJ1-4; 8 bases match TRBD1. Germline V lookup: CDR1 SQVTM, CDR2 ANQGSEA. The CDR3 spans 13 residues. Unmatched junction bases numbered 3, after V lost 4 bases and J lost 5 bases. Drawing the rest from reference TRBV29-1 and TRBJ1-4, the complete variable domain is SAVISQKPSRDICQRGTSLTIQCQVDSQVTMMFWYRQQPGQSLTLIATANQGSEATYESGFVIDKFPISRPNLTFSTLTVSNMSPEDSSIYLCSVGGQENEKLFFGSGTQLSVL.

V and J are TRBV4-3 and TRBJ2-3; maybe TRBD2 (5 bases). CDR3 size: 14 residues. In germline, CDR1 is LGHNA, CDR2 YSLEER. Trimming stripped 1 base from V and 3 bases from J, with 8 bases between. The CDR3, as DNA: TGCGCCAGCAGCCAAGTTGGGAGTACAGATACGCAGTATTTT. It specifies CASSQVGSTDTQYF.

A few counts support this clonotype. The chain links TRBV5-4 to TRBJ1-2, with D possibly being TRBD1 (6 bases). This CDR3 has 15 amino acids. Germline V gene data show CDR1 as SGHNT and CDR2 as YYREEE (reference sequence). The ends were cut back, 4 bases at V and 4 bases at J, with 17 bases in the middle. The CDR3, as DNA: TGTGCCAGCAGCCGGGACATCTTTACCCCCTATGGCTACACCTTC. It yields the protein CASSRDIFTPYGYTF.

The V and J genes are TRBV29-1 and TRBJ1-1, with D tentatively TRBD1 (5 bases). The germline V gene encodes CDR1 SQVTM and CDR2 ANQGSEA. The CDR3 has 13 amino acids. V was trimmed by 3 bases and J by 4 bases, leaving 12 bases between them. CDR3 residues: CSVEGGVGTEAFF. CDR3 sequence (DNA): TGCAGCGTTGAGGGGGGGGTTGGCACTGAAGCTTTCTTT.

The CDR3 DNA sequence: TGTGCCAGCAGCCGAATACAGGGGTTACAAGAGACCCAGTACTTC. Translated, it gives CASSRIQGLQETQYF. The chain carries TRBV12-3 or TRBV12-4 and TRBJ2-5; 7 bases agree with TRBD1. With 6 bases clipped from V and 2 bases from J, the junction kept 9 bases outside the gene matches. The CDR3 runs 15 residues.

This clonotype came up many times. V usage is TRBV6-1 and J usage is TRBJ1-2, with D unclear. The CDR3 sequence is 15 residues long. V was pared by 7 bases and J by 1 base, with 16 bases between. Germline V gene sequence: CDR1 MNHNS, CDR2 SASEGT. The CDR3 reads CASKSSTDFNYGYTF. Here the CDR3 DNA reads TGTGCCAGCAAATCCTCGACGGATTTTAACTATGGCTACACCTTC.

V gene TRBV5-4 combines with J gene TRBJ2-4; D gene uncertain. V gave up 2 bases and J gave up 1 base, with 10 bases separating them. The germline V gene has CDR1 SGHNT and CDR2 YYREEE (reference sequence). This CDR3 region has 15 residues. The CDR3 coding sequence is TGTGCCAGCAGCTTATACATTGACGCCAAAAACATTCAGTACTTC. Its translation: CASSLYIDAKNIQYF.

The chain joins TRBV27 to TRBJ1-5; D is perhaps TRBD1 (5 bases). Looked up from germline, CDR1 is MNHEY and CDR2 is SMNVEV (reference sequence). The V end was cut by 5 bases, the J end by 3 bases, with 8 bases between. The CDR3 consists of 13 residues. Written as DNA, the CDR3 is TGTGCCAGCAGTCGACAGCACAATCAGCCCCAGCATTTT. It translates to CASSRQHNQPQHF.

The chain is built from TRBV20-1 and TRBJ2-1, with 8 bases lining up with TRBD2. V shed 1 base and J 3 bases; nucleotides not matched to a gene: 8. This CDR3 spans 16 amino acids. CDR1 and CDR2 from the germline V gene are DFQATT and SNEGSKA (reference sequence). In DNA, the CDR3 is TGCAGTGCTAGAGCACCAGCGGGAGTTATCTACAATGAGCAGTTCTTC. This translates into CSARAPAGVIYNEQFF.

Many counts were recorded for this clonotype. For the CDR3, the DNA is TGTGCCAGCAGTGAATTGCGGACGCTCGACGATCAGCCCCAGCATTTT. Protein product: CASSELRTLDDQPQHF. The V call is TRBV2, the J call TRBJ1-5; D is undetermined. With 2 bases removed from V and 5 bases from J, the gap between germline ends came to 16 bases. The CDR3 totals 16 residues. Germline assignment: CDR1 SNHLY and CDR2 FYNNEI.

This clonotype was detected many times. V and J are TRBV11-2 and TRBJ1-2, with unresolved D. Germline V lookup: CDR1 SGHAT, CDR2 FQNNGV. The CDR3 extends over 15 amino acids. The V gene lost 5 bases and the J gene lost 0 bases, with 13 bases spanning the gap. CDR3 region: CASSPLTEANYGYTF. The CDR3 DNA reads TGTGCCAGCAGCCCCCTGACGGAGGCTAACTATGGCTACACCTTC.

J is TRBJ2-5 and V is TRBV5-6; 11 bases fit TRBD2. The V and J ends lost 4 bases and 5 bases, in that order; junction bases with no gene match: 7. Germline lookup yields CDR1 SGHDT and CDR2 YYEEEE. The CDR3 consists of 15 residues. As DNA, the CDR3 is TGTGCCAGCAGCGCGACTAGCGGGATATTGGAGACCCAGTACTTC. Residues: CASSATSGILETQYF.